This is a list of T cell receptor beta chains from one sample in a study of shared clonotypes between healthy human individuals. Assay: immunoSEQ multiplex PCR; the TCRdb copy retains only in-frame clones and omits some. Of about 2 million clones listed, roughly 94% are singletons. Sample: naive CD8+ T cells sorted from blood. These receptors were collected from a man younger than 35 in good health. Each CDR3 is given with its conserved first and last residue. The order of the fields is D gene, V gene, clone size, J gene, CDR3 DNA, CDR3 protein. The D gene is left open where the match is weak. The size entry is marked missing in some rows and otherwise reads once, few, many or a size class.

>NA|TRBV27|NA|TRBJ1-4
TGTGCCAGCAGTTTATCTCAGGGTGGAGCTAATGAAAAACTGTTTTTT
CASSLSQGGANEKLFF
>TRBD2|TRBV4-3|once|TRBJ2-7
TGCGCCAGCAGCCAAGCCAGGAGGGAGGGGTTCTACGAGCAGTACTTC
CASSQARREGFYEQYF
>NA|TRBV27|NA|TRBJ2-7
TGTGCCAGCAGTTCAGTTATCCCTGGGGACGAGCAGTACTTC
CASSSVIPGDEQYF
>NA|TRBV30|NA|TRBJ2-2
TGTGCCTGGGGTCTAGATGGTTCCGGGGAGCTGTTTTTT
CAWGLDGSGELFF
>NA|TRBV4-3|NA|TRBJ1-1
TGCGCCAGCAGCCAAGGTTTAGGGACTGAAGCTTTCTTT
CASSQGLGTEAFF
>TRBD1|TRBV4-1|once|TRBJ2-7
TGCGCCAGCAGCCAGGGGACAGGGGGAACCTACGAGCAGTACTTC
CASSQGTGGTYEQYF
>NA|TRBV11-2|NA|TRBJ1-4
TGTGCCAGCAGCTTTACAGGGCGAGCTAATGAAAAACTGTTTTTT
CASSFTGRANEKLFF
>NA|TRBV4-3|NA|TRBJ1-1
TGCGCCAGCAGCCAAGTCCTCGGGGCAGGGGCTTTCTTT
CASSQVLGAGAFF
>TRBD2|TRBV7-8|NA|TRBJ2-3
TGTGCCAGCAGCCCTTACTTGGGACTAGCGGGAGGCACAGATACGCAGTATTTT
CASSPYLGLAGGTDTQYF
>TRBD2|TRBV2|NA|TRBJ2-5
TGTGCCAGCAGGATTTCTAGCACTAGCGGGGGGCTGGAAGAGACCCAGTACTTC
CASRISSTSGGLEETQYF
>NA|TRBV4-3|NA|TRBJ2-7
TGCGCCAGCAGCCAATACGGCGGTGCTTACGAGCAGTACTTC
CASSQYGGAYEQYF
>NA|TRBV4-1|NA|TRBJ2-2
TGCGCCAGCAGCCGAACAGGGTCGAACACCGGGGAGCTGTTTTTT
CASSRTGSNTGELFF